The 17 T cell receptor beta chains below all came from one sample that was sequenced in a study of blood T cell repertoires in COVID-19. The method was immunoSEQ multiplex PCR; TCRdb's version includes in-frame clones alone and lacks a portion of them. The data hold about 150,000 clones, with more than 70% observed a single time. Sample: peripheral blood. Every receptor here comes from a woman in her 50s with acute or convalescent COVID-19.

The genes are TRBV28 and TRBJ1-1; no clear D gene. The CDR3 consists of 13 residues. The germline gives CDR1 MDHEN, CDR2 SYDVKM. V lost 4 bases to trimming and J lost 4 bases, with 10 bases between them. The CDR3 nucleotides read TGTGCCAGCAGTTCCCAGATCAGCACTGAAGCTTTCTTT. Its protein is CASSSQISTEAFF.

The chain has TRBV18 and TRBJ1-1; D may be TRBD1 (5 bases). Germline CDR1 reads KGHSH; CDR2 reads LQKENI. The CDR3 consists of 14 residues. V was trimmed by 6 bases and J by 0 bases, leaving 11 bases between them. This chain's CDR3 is CASSPRQMNTEAFF. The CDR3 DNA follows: TGTGCCAGCTCCCCAAGACAGATGAACACTGAAGCTTTCTTT.

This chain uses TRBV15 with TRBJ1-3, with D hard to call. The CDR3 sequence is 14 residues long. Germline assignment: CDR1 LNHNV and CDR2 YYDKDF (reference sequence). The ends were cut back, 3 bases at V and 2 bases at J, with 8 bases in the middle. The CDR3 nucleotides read TGTGCCACCAGCAGGGAGAAGGCTGGAAACACCATATATTTT. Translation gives CATSREKAGNTIYF.

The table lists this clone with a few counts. The CDR3 DNA follows: TGTGCCAGCACGGGACTAGTTCAGGACGAGCAGTACTTC. This sequence encodes CASTGLVQDEQYF. The chain has TRBV2 and TRBJ2-7; 8 bases map to TRBD2. This CDR3 has 13 amino acids. The ends lost 7 bases at V and 5 bases at J; junction bases unmatched: 7. The V gene's germline CDR1 is SNHLY and CDR2 FYNNEI.

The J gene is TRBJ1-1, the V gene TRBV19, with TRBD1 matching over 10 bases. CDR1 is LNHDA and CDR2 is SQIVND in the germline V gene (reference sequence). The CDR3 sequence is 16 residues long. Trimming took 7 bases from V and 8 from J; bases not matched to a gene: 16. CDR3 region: CASKKSTDRGLVEAFF. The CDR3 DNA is TGTGCCAGTAAGAAGAGTACGGACAGGGGGTTGGTAGAAGCTTTCTTT.

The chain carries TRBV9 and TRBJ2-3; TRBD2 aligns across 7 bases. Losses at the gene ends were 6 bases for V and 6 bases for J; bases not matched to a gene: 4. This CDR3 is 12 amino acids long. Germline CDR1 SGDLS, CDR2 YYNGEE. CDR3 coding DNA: TGTGCCAGCAAATCCGGGGGGGATACGCAGTATTTT. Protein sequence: CASKSGGDTQYF. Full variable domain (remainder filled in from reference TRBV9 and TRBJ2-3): DSGVTQTPKHLITATGQRVTLRCSPRSGDLSVYWYQQSLDQGLQFLIQYYNGEERAKGNILERFSAQQFPDLHSELNLSSLELGDSALYFCASKSGGDTQYFGPGTRLTVL.

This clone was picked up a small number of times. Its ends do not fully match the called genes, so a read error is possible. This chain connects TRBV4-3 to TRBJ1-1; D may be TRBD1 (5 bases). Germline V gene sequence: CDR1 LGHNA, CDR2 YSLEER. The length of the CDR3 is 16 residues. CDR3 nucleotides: TGCGCCAGCAGTCAAGTTATAGGGGACTTGAACACTGAAGCTTTCTTT. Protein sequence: CASSQVIGDLNTEAFF.

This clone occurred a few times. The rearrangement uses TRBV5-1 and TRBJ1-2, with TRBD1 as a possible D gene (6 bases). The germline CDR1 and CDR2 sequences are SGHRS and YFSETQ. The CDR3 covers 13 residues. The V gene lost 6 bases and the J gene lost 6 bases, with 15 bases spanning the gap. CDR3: CASTLQGTDGYTF. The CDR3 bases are TGCGCCAGCACCCTACAGGGAACGGATGGCTACACCTTC.

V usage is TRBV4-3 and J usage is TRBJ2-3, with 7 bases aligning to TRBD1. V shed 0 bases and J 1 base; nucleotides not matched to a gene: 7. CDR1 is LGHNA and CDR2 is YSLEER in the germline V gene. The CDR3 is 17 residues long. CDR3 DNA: TGCGCCAGCAGCCAAGATATGAGGGGGCGGGGCACAGATACGCAGTATTTT. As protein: CASSQDMRGRGTDTQYF.

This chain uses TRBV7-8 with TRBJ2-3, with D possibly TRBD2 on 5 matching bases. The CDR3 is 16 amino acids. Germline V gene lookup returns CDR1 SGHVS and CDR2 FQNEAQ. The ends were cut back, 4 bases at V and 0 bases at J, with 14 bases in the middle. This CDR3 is CASSSGLSTSTDTQYF. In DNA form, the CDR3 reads TGTGCCAGCAGCTCCGGACTTTCCACTAGCACAGATACGCAGTATTTT.

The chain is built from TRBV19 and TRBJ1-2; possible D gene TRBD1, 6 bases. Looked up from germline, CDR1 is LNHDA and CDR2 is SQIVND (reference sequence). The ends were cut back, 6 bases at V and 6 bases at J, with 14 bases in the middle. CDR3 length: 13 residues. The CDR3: CASRSDRYNGYTF. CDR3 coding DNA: TGTGCCAGTAGGTCTGACAGGTACAATGGCTACACCTTC.

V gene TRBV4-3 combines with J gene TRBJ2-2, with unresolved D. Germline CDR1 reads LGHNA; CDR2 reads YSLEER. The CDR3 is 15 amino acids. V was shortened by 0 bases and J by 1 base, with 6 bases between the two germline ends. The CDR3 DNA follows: TGCGCCAGCAGCCAAGATCCCAGGAACACCGGGGAGCTGTTTTTT. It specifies CASSQDPRNTGELFF.

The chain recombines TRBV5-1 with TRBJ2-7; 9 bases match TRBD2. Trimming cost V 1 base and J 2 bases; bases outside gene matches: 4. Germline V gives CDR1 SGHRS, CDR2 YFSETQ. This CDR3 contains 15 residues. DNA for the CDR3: TGCGCCAGCAGCTTGACAAGCGGGGGGACCTACGAGCAGTACTTC. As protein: CASSLTSGGTYEQYF. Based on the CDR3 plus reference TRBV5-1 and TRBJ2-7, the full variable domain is KAGVTQTPRYLIKTRGQQVTLSCSPISGHRSVSWYQQTPGQGLQFLFEYFSETQRNKGNFPGRFSGRQFSNSRSEMNVSTLELGDSALYLCASSLTSGGTYEQYFGPGTRLTVT.

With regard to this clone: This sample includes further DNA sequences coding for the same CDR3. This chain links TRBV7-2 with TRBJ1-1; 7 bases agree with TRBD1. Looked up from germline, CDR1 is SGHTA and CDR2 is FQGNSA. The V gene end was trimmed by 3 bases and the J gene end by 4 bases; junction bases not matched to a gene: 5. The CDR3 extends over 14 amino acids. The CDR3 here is CASSFKGAGTEAFF. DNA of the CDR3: TGTGCCAGCAGCTTCAAGGGGGCAGGCACTGAAGCTTTCTTT. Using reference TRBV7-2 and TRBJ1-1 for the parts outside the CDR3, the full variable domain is GAGVSQSPSNKVTEKGKDVELRCDPISGHTALYWYRQSLGQGLEFLIYFQGNSAPDKSGLPSDRFSAERTGGSVSTLTIQRTQQEDSAVYLCASSFKGAGTEAFFGQGTRLTVV.

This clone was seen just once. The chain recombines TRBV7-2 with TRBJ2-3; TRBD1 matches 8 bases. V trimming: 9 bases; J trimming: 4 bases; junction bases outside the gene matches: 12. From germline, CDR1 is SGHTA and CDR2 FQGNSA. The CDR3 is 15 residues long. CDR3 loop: CASQETGGFADTQYF. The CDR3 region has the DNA TGTGCCAGTCAAGAAACAGGGGGTTTCGCAGATACGCAGTATTTT.

The CDR3, as DNA: TGTGCCAGCAGCCGAGGGACAGTTAATCCTAACTATGGCTACACCTTC. This sequence encodes CASSRGTVNPNYGYTF. The chain links TRBV3-1 (or the pseudogene TRBV3-2) to TRBJ1-2, with 7 positions matching TRBD1. From germline, CDR1 is LGHDT and CDR2 YNNKEL (reference sequence). J was trimmed by 0 bases and V by 4 bases; bases with no gene match: 8. The CDR3 is 16 amino acids.

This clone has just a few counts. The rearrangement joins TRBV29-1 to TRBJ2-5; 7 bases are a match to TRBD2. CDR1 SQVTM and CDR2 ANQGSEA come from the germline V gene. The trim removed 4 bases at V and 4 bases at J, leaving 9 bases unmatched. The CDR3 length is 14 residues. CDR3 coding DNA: TGCAGCGTTGTCCATATGGGGGAGGGAGAGACCCAGTACTTC. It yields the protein CSVVHMGEGETQYF.